This T cell receptor beta chain stems from a study of CD8+ T cells in alopecia areata. On the study more broadly: Treatment with tofacitinib (6 to 18 months) was followed by 6 months off drug. Findings of the study overall: Scalp clonality and expanded CD8+ clones among the top 100 showed significant decreases with tofacitinib.

Treatment given: oral pan-JAK inhibitor, 5-10 mg twice daily. The germline V gene encodes CDR1 SNHLY and CDR2 FYNNEI. The CDR3 runs to 11 residues. V lost 6 bases, J lost 10 bases, and 10 bases lay in between. After isolation, RNA underwent reverse transcription to generate cDNA as the sequencing template. Measured with immunoSEQ multiplex PCR; TCRdb has only the in-frame clones, and not every one. The sample lists fewer than 200,000 clones; 50% to 75% were seen once. With respect to this clone: Antigen unknown.

Sample: CD4+ T cells sorted from blood, taken at approximately week 56, from a patient treated with tofacitinib. The TCR comes from a human donor with alopecia areata. V gene TRBV2 combines with J gene TRBJ2-1; D uncertain. The CDR3 is CASSDLREQFF. CDR3 in DNA: TGTGCCAGCAGCGATCTGCGCGAGCAGTTCTTC.